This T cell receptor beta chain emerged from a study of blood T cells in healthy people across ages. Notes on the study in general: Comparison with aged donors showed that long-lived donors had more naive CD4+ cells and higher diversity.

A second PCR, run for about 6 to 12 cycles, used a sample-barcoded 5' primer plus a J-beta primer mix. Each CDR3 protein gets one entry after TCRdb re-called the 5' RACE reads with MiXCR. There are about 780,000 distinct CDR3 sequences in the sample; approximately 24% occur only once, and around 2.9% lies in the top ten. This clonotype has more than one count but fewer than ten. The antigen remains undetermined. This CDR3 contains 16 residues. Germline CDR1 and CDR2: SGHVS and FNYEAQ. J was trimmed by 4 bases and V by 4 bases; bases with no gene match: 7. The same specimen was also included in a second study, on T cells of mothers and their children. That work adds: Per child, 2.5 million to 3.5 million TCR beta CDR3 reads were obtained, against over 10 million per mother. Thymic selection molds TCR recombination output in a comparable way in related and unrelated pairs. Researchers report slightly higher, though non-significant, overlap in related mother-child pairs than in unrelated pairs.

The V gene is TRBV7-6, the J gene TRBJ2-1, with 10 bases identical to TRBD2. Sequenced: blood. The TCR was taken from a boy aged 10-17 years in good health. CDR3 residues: CASSSKRGGGYNEQFF. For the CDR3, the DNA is TGTGCCAGCAGCTCAAAGCGGGGGGGCGGGTACAATGAGCAGTTCTTC.